Listed below are T cell receptor beta chains from one sample, sequenced in a study of PD-L1 blockade in urothelial cancer. Assay used: immunoSEQ multiplex PCR; TCRdb lists only in-frame clones, some missing. The data contain 70,000 or so clones, around four fifths of them singletons. The starting material was PBMCs, obtained around atezolizumab (anti-PD-L1) treatment. All receptors derive from a man in his 70s with urothelial cancer. The CDR3 runs from the conserved cysteine through the conserved F or W. The D gene is left open where the match is weak. Clone size is shown for a subset of rows, as once, few, many or a class of expanded clone.

D gene,J gene,clone size,V gene,CDR3 protein,CDR3 DNA
NA,TRBJ2-1,few,TRBV4-1,CASSPGLASHNEQFF,TGCGCCAGCAGCCCGGGGTTGGCCAGCCACAATGAGCAGTTCTTC
TRBD1,TRBJ2-6,NA,TRBV4-1,CASSQEGTGVSGANVLTF,TGCGCCAGCAGCCAAGAGGGGACAGGCGTCTCTGGGGCCAACGTCCTGACTTTC
NA,TRBJ1-3,NA,TRBV28,CASSFYGNTIYF,TGTGCCAGCAGTTTTTATGGAAACACCATATATTTT
TRBD1,TRBJ2-6,NA,TRBV14,CASSQVGTVSGANVLTF,TGTGCCAGCAGCCAAGTGGGGACAGTCTCTGGGGCCAACGTCCTGACTTTC
NA,TRBJ2-1,NA,TRBV6-5,CASSASAGSYNEQFF,TGTGCCAGCAGTGCCTCAGCGGGCAGCTACAATGAGCAGTTCTTC
TRBD2,TRBJ2-5,NA,TRBV19,CASTTRTSGQETQYF,TGTGCCAGTACTACTCGGACTAGCGGCCAAGAGACCCAGTACTTC
TRBD2,TRBJ2-7,NA,TRBV6-5,CASSAPVAGAYEQYF,TGTGCCAGCAGCGCCCCAGTAGCGGGAGCGTACGAGCAGTACTTC
TRBD2,TRBJ2-5,NA,TRBV7-7,CASSLDGRDGETQYF,TGTGCCAGCAGCTTAGATGGGAGGGACGGAGAGACCCAGTACTTC
NA,TRBJ1-5,NA,TRBV6-5,CASRGSGYSNQPQHF,TGTGCCAGCAGGGGGTCGGGATATAGCAATCAGCCCCAGCATTTT
TRBD1,TRBJ2-7,NA,TRBV6-6,CASSPGQGAYEQYF,TGTGCCAGCAGTCCCGGACAGGGGGCGTACGAGCAGTACTTC
NA,TRBJ2-5,NA,TRBV28,CAHRGGKGVQETQYF,TGTGCCCACAGGGGGGGAAAGGGGGTCCAAGAGACCCAGTACTTC
TRBD1,TRBJ1-3,NA,TRBV29-1,CSVEEGQIGNTIYF,TGCAGCGTTGAAGAGGGACAGATTGGAAACACCATATATTTT
TRBD2,TRBJ2-1,NA,TRBV20-1,CSAPTSVEQFF,TGCAGTGCTCCGACTAGCGTCGAGCAGTTCTTC
TRBD2,TRBJ2-5,NA,TRBV5-4,CASSPGGGETQYF,TGTGCCAGCAGCCCGGGCGGGGGGGAGACCCAGTACTTC
NA,TRBJ1-2,once,TRBV6-7,CASRSDTLLRYGYTF,TGTGCCAGCCGATCCGACACCCTCCTTAGGTATGGCTACACCTTC
TRBD1,TRBJ1-1,NA,TRBV28,CASSITGQGAGTEAFF,TGTGCCAGCAGTATCACCGGACAGGGGGCAGGGACTGAAGCTTTCTTT
NA,TRBJ2-3,NA,TRBV7-6,CASSLAREGGTQYF,TGTGCCAGCAGCCTAGCCAGGGAGGGGGGTACGCAGTATTTT
NA,TRBJ2-5,NA,TRBV5-6,CASTPRGPPPETQYF,TGTGCCAGCACCCCGCGGGGCCCCCCACCAGAGACCCAGTACTTC
TRBD1,TRBJ2-2,NA,TRBV7-6,CASSLGQGGTGELFF,TGTGCCAGCAGCTTAGGACAGGGTGGGACCGGGGAGCTGTTTTTT
TRBD2,TRBJ2-7,NA,TRBV2,CASRLAGVYEQYF,TGTGCCAGCAGACTAGCGGGCGTCTACGAGCAGTACTTC
NA,TRBJ1-4,NA,TRBV11-2,CASSLDNVNEKLFF,TGTGCCAGCAGCTTAGATAATGTGAATGAAAAACTGTTTTTT
NA,TRBJ1-1,NA,TRBV28,CASSLGGVGTEAFF,TGTGCCAGCAGCCTAGGCGGGGTTGGCACTGAAGCTTTCTTT
NA,TRBJ2-1,NA,TRBV15,CATSRDQDSSYNEQFF,TGTGCCACCAGCAGAGACCAGGACAGCTCCTACAATGAGCAGTTCTTC
NA,TRBJ2-2,NA,TRBV27,CASSFSTRTGELFF,TGTGCCAGCAGTTTTTCGACTCGAACCGGGGAGCTGTTTTTT
TRBD1,TRBJ1-1,NA,TRBV7-8,CASRPDRSVNTEAFF,TGTGCCAGCAGACCGGACAGGTCCGTGAACACTGAAGCTTTCTTT
NA,TRBJ2-2,NA,TRBV7-9,CASIPQRQGGNTGELFF,TGTGCCAGCATCCCCCAGAGGCAGGGCGGGAACACCGGGGAGCTGTTTTTT
TRBD1,TRBJ1-1,NA,TRBV5-1,CASSLTGVTEAFF,TGCGCCAGCAGCCTTACAGGGGTCACTGAAGCTTTCTTT